This is a list of T cell receptor beta chains from one sample in a study of cytomegalovirus exposure and HLA in healthy donors. Sequenced by immunoSEQ multiplex PCR; TCRdb stores in-frame clones only, minus some. The sample has 55,000 or so clones; around four fifths are singletons. Sequences were obtained from PBMCs. All receptors come from a man aged 30-40 years in good health and CMV-seronegative. Each CDR3 is given with its conserved first and last residue. The D gene is left open where the match is weak. Not every row has a clone size; where given, it reads once, few, many or a size class.

D,size,V,J,DNA,CDR3
TRBD2,-,TRBV27,TRBJ2-5,TGTGCCAGCAGCGCAAAGCGGGACGGAGACCAAGAGACCCAGTACTTC,CASSAKRDGDQETQYF
TRBD1,-,TRBV7-9,TRBJ2-5,TGTGCCAGCAGCTTACTAGGGGGCGTGAAGACCCAGTACTTC,CASSLLGGVKTQYF
TRBD1,-,TRBV2,TRBJ1-4,TGTGCCAGCAGTGAAGCCGGGACAGGGAATGAAAAACTGTTTTTT,CASSEAGTGNEKLFF
TRBD1,-,TRBV4-3,TRBJ2-7,TGCGCCAGCAGCGCTAACGACAGGGTAGCAGAGCAGTACTTC,CASSANDRVAEQYF
-,once,TRBV7-9,TRBJ2-7,TGTGCCAGCAGCTTAGTGGGCTATGAGCAGTACTTC,CASSLVGYEQYF
TRBD1,-,TRBV19,TRBJ1-4,TGTGCCAGTAGTATGATGACAGGGCAGGGTGAAAAACTGTTTTTT,CASSMMTGQGEKLFF
-,-,TRBV30,TRBJ2-3,TGTGCCTGGGCTCTAGTGGGGGCAGGAGATACGCAGTATTTT,CAWALVGAGDTQYF
-,-,TRBV6-5,TRBJ1-5,TGTGCCAGCAGTTACTCGGGCAGCAATCAGCCCCAGCATTTT,CASSYSGSNQPQHF
-,-,TRBV28,TRBJ2-3,TGTGCCAGCAGTCACCGTGCGCGGACAGATACGCAGTATTTT,CASSHRARTDTQYF
-,-,TRBV4-2,TRBJ1-1,TGTGCCAGCAGCCAAGATCCCAACAGGAAAACTGAAGCTTTCTTT,CASSQDPNRKTEAFF
-,few,TRBV5-6,TRBJ2-7,TGTGCCAGCAGCTTGGACAGGTCCTACGAGCAGTACTTC,CASSLDRSYEQYF
TRBD1,-,TRBV5-4,TRBJ2-7,TGTGCCAGCAGCTTTGACAGGGGCTACGAGCAGTACTTC,CASSFDRGYEQYF
TRBD2,-,TRBV30,TRBJ2-1,TGTGCCTGGAGTGGGACTAGCGGGGGTAATGAGCAGTTCTTC,CAWSGTSGGNEQFF
TRBD1,-,TRBV7-9,TRBJ1-6,TGTGCCAGCAGCACCAGGGGGTCATATAATTCACCCCTCCACTTT,CASSTRGSYNSPLHF
TRBD2,-,TRBV2,TRBJ2-7,TGTGCCAGCAGTGAAGCGCGCGGACTAGCTTCCGAGCAGTACTTC,CASSEARGLASEQYF
-,once,TRBV7-3,TRBJ1-6,TGTGCCAGCAGCCTGACAGGCAATTCACCCCTCCACTTT,CASSLTGNSPLHF
-,-,TRBV30,TRBJ2-7,TGTGCCTGGAGCGTCGGAGACGAGCAGTACTTC,CAWSVGDEQYF
-,-,TRBV27,TRBJ2-2,TGTGCCAGCAGTTTATGGGAGTCGAACACCGGGGAGCTGTTTTTT,CASSLWESNTGELFF
-,-,TRBV5-4,TRBJ2-7,TGTGCCAGCAGCTTGGCAGGGGGGGAGCAGTACTTC,CASSLAGGEQYF
-,-,TRBV27,TRBJ1-2,TGTGCCAGCAGTTGTCAGGGGTGCTATGGCTACACCTTC,CASSCQGCYGYTF
-,-,TRBV6-6,TRBJ2-7,TGTGCCAGCAGTTACTCTGGCCGGGGCTACGAGCAGTACTTC,CASSYSGRGYEQYF
TRBD1,-,TRBV4-1,TRBJ1-1,TGCGCCAGCAGCCAAGGACAGGGGGCGAACACTGAAGCTTTCTTT,CASSQGQGANTEAFF
-,once,TRBV28,TRBJ1-2,TGTGCCAGCAGTTTATTCCAAAACTATGGCTACACCTTC,CASSLFQNYGYTF
TRBD2,-,TRBV19,TRBJ2-5,TGTGCCAGTAGTCAGGGCGGGAGACGGGAGACCCAGTACTTC,CASSQGGRRETQYF
TRBD1,-,TRBV5-1,TRBJ2-7,TGCGCCAGCAGGACAGGGACAGGGCGACGCTACGAGCAGTACTTC,CASRTGTGRRYEQYF
TRBD1,few,TRBV6-5,TRBJ2-7,TGTGCCAGCAGTTACTCTGGGACAGGGGGCGACGAGCAGTACTTC,CASSYSGTGGDEQYF
TRBD1,-,TRBV27,TRBJ2-6,TGTGCCAGCAGTACCCACAGGGGGCGAGCTGGGGCCAACGTCCTGACTTTC,CASSTHRGRAGANVLTF